This T cell receptor (beta chain) was recovered during a study of T-cell reconstitution after alpha-beta-depleted transplantation in children. CDR3 length: 18 residues. Per the germline V gene, CDR1 is DFQATT and CDR2 is SNEGSKA (reference sequence). V trimming: 0 bases; J trimming: 1 base; junction bases outside the gene matches: 9. Using unique molecular identifiers, the investigators prepared the TCRbeta library. TCRdb re-called the PCR reads with MiXCR, one entry per CDR3 protein. The sample has hundreds of thousands of distinct CDR3 sequences, around 16% seen once; the top ten hold 0.85% to 1.3%.

The chain recombines TRBV20-1 with TRBJ2-7; 13 nucleotides agree with TRBD2. The sample in question was PBMCs from the stem cell graft donor, obtained from the stem cell graft. The clonotype was recovered from a human donor who donated a stem cell graft to a child with acute myeloid leukemia. The CDR3 DNA reads TGCAGTGCTAGAGAGGCGAAACTAGCGGGGGGGCTGTCCTACGAGCAGTACGTC. It yields the protein CSAREAKLAGGLSYEQYV.